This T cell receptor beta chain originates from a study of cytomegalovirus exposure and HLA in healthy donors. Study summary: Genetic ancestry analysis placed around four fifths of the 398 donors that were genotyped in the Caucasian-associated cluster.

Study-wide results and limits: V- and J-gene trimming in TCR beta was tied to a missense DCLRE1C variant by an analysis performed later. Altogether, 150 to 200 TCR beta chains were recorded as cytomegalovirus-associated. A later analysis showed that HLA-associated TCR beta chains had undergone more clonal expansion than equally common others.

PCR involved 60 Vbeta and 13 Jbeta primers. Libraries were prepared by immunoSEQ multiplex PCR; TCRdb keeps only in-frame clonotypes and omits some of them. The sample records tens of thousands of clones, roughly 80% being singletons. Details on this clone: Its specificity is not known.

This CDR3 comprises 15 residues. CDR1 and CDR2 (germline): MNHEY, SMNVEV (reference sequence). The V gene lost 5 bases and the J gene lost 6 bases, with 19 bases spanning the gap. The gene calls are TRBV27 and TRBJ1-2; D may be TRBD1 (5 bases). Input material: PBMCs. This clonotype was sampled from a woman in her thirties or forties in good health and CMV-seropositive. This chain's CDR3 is CASSPIGRGSHGYTF. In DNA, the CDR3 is TGTGCCAGCAGTCCAATTGGGCGGGGGAGTCATGGCTACACCTTC.